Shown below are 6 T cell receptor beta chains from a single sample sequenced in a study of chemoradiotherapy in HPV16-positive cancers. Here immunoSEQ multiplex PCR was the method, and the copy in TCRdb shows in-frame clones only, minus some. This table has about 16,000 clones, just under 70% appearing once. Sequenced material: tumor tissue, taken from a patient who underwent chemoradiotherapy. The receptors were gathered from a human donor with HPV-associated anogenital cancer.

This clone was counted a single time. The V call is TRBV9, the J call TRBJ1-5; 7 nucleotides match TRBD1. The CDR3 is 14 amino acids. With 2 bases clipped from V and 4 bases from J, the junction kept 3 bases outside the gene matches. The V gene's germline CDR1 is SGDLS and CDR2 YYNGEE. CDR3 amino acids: CASSVGTENQPQHF. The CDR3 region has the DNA TGTGCCAGCAGCGTCGGGACAGAGAATCAGCCCCAGCATTTT.

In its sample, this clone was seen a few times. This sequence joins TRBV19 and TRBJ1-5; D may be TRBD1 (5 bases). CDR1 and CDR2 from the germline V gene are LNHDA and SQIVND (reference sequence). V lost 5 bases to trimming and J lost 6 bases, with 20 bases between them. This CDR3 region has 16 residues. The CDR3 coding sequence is TGTGCCAGTAGTTCCCAGTGGGGCGGGGAGGGTCAGCCCCAGCATTTT. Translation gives CASSSQWGGEGQPQHF. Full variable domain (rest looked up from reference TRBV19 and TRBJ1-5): DGGITQSPKYLFRKEGQNVTLSCEQNLNHDAMYWYRQDPGQGLRLIYYSQIVNDFQKGDIAEGYSVSREKKESFPLTVTSAQKNPTAFYLCASSSQWGGEGQPQHFGDGTRLSIL.

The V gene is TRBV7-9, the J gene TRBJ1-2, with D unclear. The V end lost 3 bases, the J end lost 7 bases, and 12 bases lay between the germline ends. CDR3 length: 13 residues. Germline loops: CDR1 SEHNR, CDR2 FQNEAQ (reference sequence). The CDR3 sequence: CASSFDGFRGYTF. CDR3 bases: TGTGCCAGCAGCTTCGACGGGTTTCGTGGCTACACCTTC.

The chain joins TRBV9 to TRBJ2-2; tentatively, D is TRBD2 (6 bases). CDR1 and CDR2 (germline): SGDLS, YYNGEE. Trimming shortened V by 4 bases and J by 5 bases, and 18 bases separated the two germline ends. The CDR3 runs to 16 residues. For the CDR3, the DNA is TGTGCCAGCAGCCCTACTGGGGGGAAGCGGACCGGGGAGCTGTTTTTT. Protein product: CASSPTGGKRTGELFF. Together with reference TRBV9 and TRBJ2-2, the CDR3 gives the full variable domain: DSGVTQTPKHLITATGQRVTLRCSPRSGDLSVYWYQQSLDQGLQFLIQYYNGEERAKGNILERFSAQQFPDLHSELNLSSLELGDSALYFCASSPTGGKRTGELFFGEGSRLTVL.

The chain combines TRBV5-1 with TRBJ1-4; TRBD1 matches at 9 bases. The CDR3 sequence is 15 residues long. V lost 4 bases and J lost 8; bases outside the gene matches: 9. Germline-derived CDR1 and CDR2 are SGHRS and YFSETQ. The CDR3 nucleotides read TGCGCCAGCAGCCTCGCGGGGACAGGGCAAGAAAAACTGTTTTTT. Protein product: CASSLAGTGQEKLFF.

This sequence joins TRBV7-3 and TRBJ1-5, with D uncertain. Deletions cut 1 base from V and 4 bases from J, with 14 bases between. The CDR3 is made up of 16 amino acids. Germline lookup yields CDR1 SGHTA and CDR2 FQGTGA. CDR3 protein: CASSLIRRRGNQPQHF. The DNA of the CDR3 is TGTGCCAGCAGCTTAATTAGGAGACGAGGAAATCAGCCCCAGCATTTT.